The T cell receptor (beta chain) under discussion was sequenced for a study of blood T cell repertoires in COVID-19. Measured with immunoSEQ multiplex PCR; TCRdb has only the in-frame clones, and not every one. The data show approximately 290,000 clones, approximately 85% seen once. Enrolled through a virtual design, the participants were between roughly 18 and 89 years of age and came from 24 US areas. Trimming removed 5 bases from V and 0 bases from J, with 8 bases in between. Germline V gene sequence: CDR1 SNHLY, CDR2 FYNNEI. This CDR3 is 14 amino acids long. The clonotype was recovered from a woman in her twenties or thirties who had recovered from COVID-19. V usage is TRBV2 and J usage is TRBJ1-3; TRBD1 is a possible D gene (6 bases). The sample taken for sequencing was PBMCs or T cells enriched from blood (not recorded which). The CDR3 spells CASSQQGSGNTIYF. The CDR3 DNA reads TGTGCCAGCAGTCAACAGGGCTCTGGAAACACCATATATTTT.